One and the same sample provided the 3 T cell receptor beta chains below, sequenced in a study of technical replicates of blood from a few donors. TCRdb keeps only in-frame clones here, not all; method: immunoSEQ multiplex PCR. The profile shows more than 90,000 clones, about 94% of them singletons. Material for sequencing was T cells isolated from PBMCs. The origin of the receptors is a human donor in good health.

The chain carries TRBV5-6 and TRBJ1-5, with 7 bases lining up with TRBD1. CDR3 length: 13 amino acids. Looked up from germline, CDR1 is SGHDT and CDR2 is YYEEEE. V shed 0 bases, J shed 11 bases, and the junction held 5 bases outside the gene matches. Here the CDR3 reads CASSLEQGQTQHF. CDR3 nucleotide sequence: TGTGCCAGCAGCTTGGAGCAGGGACAGACCCAGCATTTT.

The rearrangement uses TRBV6-5 and TRBJ2-1; a weak D match, TRBD2 (6 bases). CDR1 and CDR2 from the germline V gene are MNHEY and SVGAGI. Trimming stripped 0 bases from V and 5 bases from J, with 14 bases between. The CDR3 totals 16 residues. This chain's CDR3 is CASSYSRSGINNEQFF. CDR3 in DNA: TGTGCCAGCAGTTACTCCCGTAGCGGAATTAACAATGAGCAGTTCTTC.

The chain has TRBV11-2 and TRBJ2-7; 9 bases match TRBD1. This CDR3 is built from 15 residues. V gave up 5 bases and J gave up 3 bases; unmatched junction bases: 8. Germline-derived CDR1 and CDR2 are SGHAT and FQNNGV. This chain's CDR3 is CASSPSGTGLYEQYF. The CDR3 DNA reads TGTGCCAGCAGCCCGTCCGGGACAGGGCTCTACGAGCAGTACTTC.